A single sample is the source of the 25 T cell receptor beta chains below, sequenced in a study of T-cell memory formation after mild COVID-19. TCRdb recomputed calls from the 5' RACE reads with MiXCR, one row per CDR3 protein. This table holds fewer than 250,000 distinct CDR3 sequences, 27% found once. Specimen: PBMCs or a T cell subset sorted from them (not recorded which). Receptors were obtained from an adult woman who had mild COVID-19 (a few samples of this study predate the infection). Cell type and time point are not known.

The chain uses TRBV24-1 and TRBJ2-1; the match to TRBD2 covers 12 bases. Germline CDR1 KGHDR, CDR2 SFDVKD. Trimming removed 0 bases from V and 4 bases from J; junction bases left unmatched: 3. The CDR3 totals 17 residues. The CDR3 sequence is CATSDLGLAGKYNEQFF. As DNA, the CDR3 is TGTGCCACCAGTGATTTGGGACTAGCGGGGAAATACAATGAGCAGTTCTTC.

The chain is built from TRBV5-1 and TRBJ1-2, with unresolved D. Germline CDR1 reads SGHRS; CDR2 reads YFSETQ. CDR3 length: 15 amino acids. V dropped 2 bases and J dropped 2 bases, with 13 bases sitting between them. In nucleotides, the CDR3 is TGCGCCAGCAGCTTTGATTCAGTATGGAACTATGGCTACACCTTC. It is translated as CASSFDSVWNYGYTF.

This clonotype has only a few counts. The CDR3 sequence: CAIQEIPGQGSRSEQFF. The CDR3, as DNA: TGTGCCATCCAAGAGATACCGGGACAGGGGAGTAGGAGTGAGCAGTTCTTC. The chain has TRBV10-3 and TRBJ2-1; 10 bases agree with TRBD1. Trimming at V came to 8 bases and at J to 9 bases, leaving 19 bases not matched to a gene. CDR1 ENHRY and CDR2 SYGVKD come from the germline V gene. The CDR3 length is 17 residues.

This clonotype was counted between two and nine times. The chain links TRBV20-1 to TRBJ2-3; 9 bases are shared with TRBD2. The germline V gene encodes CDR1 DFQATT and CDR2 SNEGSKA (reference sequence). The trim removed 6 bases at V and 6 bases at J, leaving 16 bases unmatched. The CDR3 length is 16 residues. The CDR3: CSAPHRASGNADTQYF. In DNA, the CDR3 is TGCAGTGCCCCCCATCGGGCTAGCGGGAATGCGGATACGCAGTATTTT.

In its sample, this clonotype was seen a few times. The CDR3 spells CASSPDVANYGYTF. Written as DNA, the CDR3 is TGTGCCAGCAGTCCAGATGTTGCTAACTATGGCTACACCTTC. This sequence joins TRBV12-3 or TRBV12-4 and TRBJ1-2; D unclear. Between the trimmed V and J ends, which lost 5 bases and 0 bases, there was a span of 10 bases. The CDR3 spans 14 residues.

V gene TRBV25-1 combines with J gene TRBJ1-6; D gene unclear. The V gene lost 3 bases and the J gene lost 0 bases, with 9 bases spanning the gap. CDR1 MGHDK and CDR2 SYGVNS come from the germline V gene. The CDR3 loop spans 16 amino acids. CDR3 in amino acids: CASSEAGSSYNSPLHF. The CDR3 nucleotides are TGTGCCAGCAGTGAGGCGGGTTCCTCCTATAATTCACCCCTCCACTTT.

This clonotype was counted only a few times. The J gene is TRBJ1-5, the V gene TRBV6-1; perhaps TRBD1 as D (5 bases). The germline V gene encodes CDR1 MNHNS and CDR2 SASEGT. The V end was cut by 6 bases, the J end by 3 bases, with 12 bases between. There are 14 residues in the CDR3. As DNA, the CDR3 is TGTGCCAGCAGGTGGGGGGATTTCAATCAGCCCCAGCATTTT. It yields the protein CASRWGDFNQPQHF.

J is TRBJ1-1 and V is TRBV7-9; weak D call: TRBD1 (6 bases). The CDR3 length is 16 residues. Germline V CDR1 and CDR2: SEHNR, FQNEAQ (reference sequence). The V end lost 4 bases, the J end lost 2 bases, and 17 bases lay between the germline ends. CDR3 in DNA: TGTGCCAGCAGCTCAGGGGTGGCAGGGACAAACACTGAAGCTTTCTTT. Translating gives CASSSGVAGTNTEAFF.

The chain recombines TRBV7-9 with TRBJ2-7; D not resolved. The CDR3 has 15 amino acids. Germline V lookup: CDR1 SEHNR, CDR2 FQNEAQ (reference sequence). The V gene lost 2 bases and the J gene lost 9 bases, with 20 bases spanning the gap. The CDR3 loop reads CASSLFLGFDPRQYF. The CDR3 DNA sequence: TGTGCCAGCAGCTTATTTTTGGGTTTCGACCCGCGGCAGTACTTC.

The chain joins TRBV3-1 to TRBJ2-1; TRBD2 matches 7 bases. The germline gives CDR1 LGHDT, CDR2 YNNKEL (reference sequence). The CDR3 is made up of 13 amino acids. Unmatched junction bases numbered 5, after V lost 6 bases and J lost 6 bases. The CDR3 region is CASRTSSLNEQFF. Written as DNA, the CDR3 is TGTGCCAGCAGGACTAGCTCCCTCAATGAGCAGTTCTTC.

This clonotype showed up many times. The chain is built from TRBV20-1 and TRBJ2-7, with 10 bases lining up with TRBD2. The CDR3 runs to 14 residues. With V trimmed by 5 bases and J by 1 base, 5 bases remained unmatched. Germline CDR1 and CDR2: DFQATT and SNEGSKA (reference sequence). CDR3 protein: CSAGSSGSSYEQYF. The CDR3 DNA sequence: TGCAGTGCTGGGTCTAGCGGGAGTTCCTACGAGCAGTACTTC.

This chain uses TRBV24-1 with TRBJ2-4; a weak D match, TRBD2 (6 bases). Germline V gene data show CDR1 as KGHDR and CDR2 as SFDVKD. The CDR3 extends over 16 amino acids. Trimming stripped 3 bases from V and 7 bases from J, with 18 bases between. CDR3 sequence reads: CATSDPSQGLGNIQYF. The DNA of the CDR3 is TGTGCCACCAGTGATCCGAGCCAGGGACTTGGGAACATTCAGTACTTC.

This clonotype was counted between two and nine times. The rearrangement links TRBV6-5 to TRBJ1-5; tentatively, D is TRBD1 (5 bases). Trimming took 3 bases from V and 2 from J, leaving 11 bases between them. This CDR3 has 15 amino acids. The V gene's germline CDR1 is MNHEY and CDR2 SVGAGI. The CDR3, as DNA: TGTGCCAGCAGTTATAGCAGGGTGGGCAATCAGCCCCAGCATTTT. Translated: CASSYSRVGNQPQHF.

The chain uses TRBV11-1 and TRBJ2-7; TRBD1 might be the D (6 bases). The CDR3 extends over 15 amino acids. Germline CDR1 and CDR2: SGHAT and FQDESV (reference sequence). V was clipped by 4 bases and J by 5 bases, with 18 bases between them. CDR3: CASSSHSTGLDEQYF. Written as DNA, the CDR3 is TGTGCCAGCAGCTCCCACTCTACAGGGCTCGACGAGCAGTACTTC.

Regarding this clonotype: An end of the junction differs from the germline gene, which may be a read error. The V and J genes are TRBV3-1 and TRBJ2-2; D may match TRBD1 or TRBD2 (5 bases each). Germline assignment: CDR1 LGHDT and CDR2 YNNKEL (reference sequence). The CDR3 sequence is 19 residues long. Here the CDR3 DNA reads TGTGCCAGCAGACAAGATCTGGCCGGGACCTGGGGGAACACCGGGGAGCTGTTTTTT. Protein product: CASRQDLAGTWGNTGELFF.

The CDR3 region has the DNA TGCAGTGCTAGACAGCCCGTGGGGATCGGGGAGCTGTTTTTT. Translation: CSARQPVGIGELFF. The chain employs TRBV20-1 and TRBJ2-2; no definite D call. Germline-derived CDR1 and CDR2 are DFQATT and SNEGSKA (reference sequence). V shed 2 bases and J shed 7 bases, with 14 bases lying between them. This CDR3 has 14 amino acids.

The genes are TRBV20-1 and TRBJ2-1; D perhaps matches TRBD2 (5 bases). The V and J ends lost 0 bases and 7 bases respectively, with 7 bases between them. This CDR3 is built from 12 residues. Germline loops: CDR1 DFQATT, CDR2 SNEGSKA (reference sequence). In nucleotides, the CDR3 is TGCAGTGCTAGAGAGCCGGGGAATGAGCAGTTCTTC. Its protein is CSAREPGNEQFF.

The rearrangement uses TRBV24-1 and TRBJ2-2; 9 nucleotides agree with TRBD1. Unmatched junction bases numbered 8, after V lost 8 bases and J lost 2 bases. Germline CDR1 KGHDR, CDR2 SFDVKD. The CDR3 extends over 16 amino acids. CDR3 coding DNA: TGTGCCACCAAATTGGACAGGGGCCCCAACACCGGGGAGCTGTTTTTT. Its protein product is CATKLDRGPNTGELFF.

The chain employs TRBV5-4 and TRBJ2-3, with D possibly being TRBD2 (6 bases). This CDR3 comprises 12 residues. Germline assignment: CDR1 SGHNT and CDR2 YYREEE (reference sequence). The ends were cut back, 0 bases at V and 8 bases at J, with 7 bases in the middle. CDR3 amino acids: CASSLGRGTQYF. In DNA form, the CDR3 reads TGTGCCAGCAGCTTGGGGCGGGGTACGCAGTATTTT.

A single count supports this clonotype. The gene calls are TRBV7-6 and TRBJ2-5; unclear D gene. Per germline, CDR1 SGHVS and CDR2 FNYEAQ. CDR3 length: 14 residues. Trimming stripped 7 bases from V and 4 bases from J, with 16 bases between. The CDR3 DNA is TGTGCCAGCACCAAGGCGCCAGGCACAGAGACCCAGTACTTC. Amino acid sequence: CASTKAPGTETQYF.

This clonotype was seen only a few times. CDR3 bases: TGTGCCAGCAGTGCCCGGCCGCCGGGACAGGGCTACGAGCAGTACTTC. Translated: CASSARPPGQGYEQYF. The chain joins TRBV27 to TRBJ2-7; the match to TRBD1 covers 9 bases. J gave up 3 bases and V 5 bases, and 11 bases lay outside the gene matches. In germline, CDR1 is MNHEY, CDR2 SMNVEV (reference sequence). The CDR3 covers 16 residues.

The CDR3 DNA reads TGTGCCAGCAGCGATGGCTACACGGGGAGGGACACTGAAGCTTTCTTT. Translated: CASSDGYTGRDTEAFF. The V and J genes are TRBV7-6 and TRBJ1-1; D not resolved. Germline-derived CDR1 and CDR2 are SGHVS and FNYEAQ. The V and J ends lost 5 bases and 3 bases respectively, with 19 bases between them. The CDR3 runs 16 residues. Together with reference TRBV7-6 and TRBJ1-1, the CDR3 gives the full variable domain: GAGVSQSPRYKVTKRGQDVALRCDPISGHVSLYWYRQALGQGPEFLTYFNYEAQQDKSGLPNDRFSAERPEGSISTLTIQRTEQRDSAMYRCASSDGYTGRDTEAFFGQGTRLTVV.

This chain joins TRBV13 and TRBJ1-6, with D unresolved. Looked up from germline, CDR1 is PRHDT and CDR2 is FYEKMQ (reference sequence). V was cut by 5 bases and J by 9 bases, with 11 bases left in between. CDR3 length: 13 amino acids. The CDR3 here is CASSPEPTSPLHF. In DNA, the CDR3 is TGTGCCAGCAGCCCGGAACCAACTTCACCCCTCCACTTT. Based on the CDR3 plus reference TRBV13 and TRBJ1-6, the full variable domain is AAGVIQSPRHLIKEKRETATLKCYPIPRHDTVYWYQQGPGQDPQFLISFYEKMQSDKGSIPDRFSAQQFSDYHSELNMSSLELGDSALYFCASSPEPTSPLHFGNGTRLTVT.

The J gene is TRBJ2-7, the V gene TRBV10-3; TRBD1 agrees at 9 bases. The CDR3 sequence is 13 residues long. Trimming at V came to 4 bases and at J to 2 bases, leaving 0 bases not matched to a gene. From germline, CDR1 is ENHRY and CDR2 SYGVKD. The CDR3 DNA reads TGTGCCATCAGTGGACAGGGGGCCTACGAGCAGTACTTC. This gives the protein CAISGQGAYEQYF.

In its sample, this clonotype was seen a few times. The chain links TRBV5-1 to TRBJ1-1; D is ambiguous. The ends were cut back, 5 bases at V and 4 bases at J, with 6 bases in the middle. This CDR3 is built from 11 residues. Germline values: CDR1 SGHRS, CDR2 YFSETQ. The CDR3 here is CASRGLTEAFF. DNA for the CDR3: TGCGCCAGCAGAGGACTCACTGAAGCTTTCTTT.